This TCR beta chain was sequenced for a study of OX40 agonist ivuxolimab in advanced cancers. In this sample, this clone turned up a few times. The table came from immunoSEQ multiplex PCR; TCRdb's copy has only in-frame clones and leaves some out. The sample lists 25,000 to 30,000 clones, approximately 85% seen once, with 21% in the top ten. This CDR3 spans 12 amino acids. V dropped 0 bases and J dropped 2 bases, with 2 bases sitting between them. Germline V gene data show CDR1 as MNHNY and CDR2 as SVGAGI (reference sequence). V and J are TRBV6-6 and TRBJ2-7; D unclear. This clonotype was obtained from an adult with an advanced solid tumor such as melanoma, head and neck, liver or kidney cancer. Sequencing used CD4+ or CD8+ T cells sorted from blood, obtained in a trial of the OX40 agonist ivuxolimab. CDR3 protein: CASSYSPYEQYF. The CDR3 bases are TGTGCCAGCAGTTACTCCCCCTACGAGCAGTACTTC.